The 17 T cell receptor delta chains below all came from one sample that was sequenced in a study of gamma-delta chains in newborns, infants, children. With CATT, TCRdb re-called clones from the reads. The sample has about 5,100 delta-chain clones, around 5% seen once. The specimen sequenced was blood. These receptors were obtained from a child who was a newborn, infant or young child, either healthy, febrile or measles-vaccinated (not recorded which).

Note on this clone: The junction departs from the called germline gene at one end, perhaps through a read error. Other DNA variants within this sample encode the same CDR3. This chain connects TRDV1 to TRDJ1; D possibly corresponds to TRDD2 (6 bases). The CDR3 runs to 15 residues. Germline V gene data show CDR1 as TSWWSYY and CDR2 as QGS. CDR3 DNA: TGTGCCCTTGGGGCCCCTTCCCCTACCACCGATAAACTCATCTTT. Amino acid sequence: CALGAPSPTTDKLIF.

The chain carries TRDV3 and TRDJ3, with 12 bases fitting TRDD3. Here the J gene was assigned by germline matching of the DNA, as TCRdb has none. This CDR3 region has 21 residues. The V segment lost 0 bases and the J segment 0 bases; nucleotides outside the gene matches: 12. CDR1 is TVYSNPD, CDR2 GDNSRS, per germline (reference sequence). The CDR3 region has the DNA TGTGCCTTTAGCAGTACTGGGGGATACACCCATCTCTCCTGGGACACCCGACAGATGTTTTTC. This codes for CAFSSTGGYTHLSWDTRQMFF.

By share, this clone ranks as medium-sized. The chain is built from TRDV2 and TRDJ3, with TRDD3 identical over 8 bases. V lost 2 bases, J lost 0 bases, and 5 bases stayed unmatched. Germline assignment: CDR1 GEAIGNYY and CDR2 EKD. The CDR3 length is 18 residues. The CDR3 bases are TGTGCCTGTGACAGTACTGGGGGTAACTCCTGGGACACCCGACAGATGTTTTTC. Translated, it gives CACDSTGGNSWDTRQMFF.

This clone turned up a few times. A single base separates this from a much larger clone, so it may be a read error. The genes are TRDV2 and TRDJ2; 8 positions match TRDD3. Per germline, CDR1 GEAIGNYY and CDR2 EKD. The J segment lost 0 bases and the V segment lost 0 bases, leaving 2 bases of the junction unmatched. The CDR3 extends over 16 amino acids. CDR3 nucleotides: TGTGCCTGTGACACCGCGGGGGATACTTTGACAGCACAACTCTTCTTT. Translating it yields CACDTAGDTLTAQLFF.

This clone was picked up a small number of times. This sequence may be a read error, since a much larger clone differs from it by one base. Within the sample, other DNA sequences also encode this same CDR3. The rearrangement uses TRDV2 and TRDJ3; TRDD3 matches at 7 bases. Per germline, CDR1 GEAIGNYY and CDR2 EKD. The ends lost 1 base at V and 0 bases at J; junction bases unmatched: 14. The CDR3 spans 21 residues. This chain's CDR3 is CACDTASNLGEHSWDTRQMFF. The CDR3 DNA sequence: TGTGCCTGTGACACTGCCAGCAATTTGGGGGAGCACTCCTGGGACACCCGACAGATGTTTTTC.

This clone was counted between two and nine times. The chain recombines TRDV1 with TRDJ1, with unresolved D. CDR1 TSWWSYY and CDR2 QGS come from the germline V gene. The CDR3 consists of 19 residues. Trimming removed 2 bases from V and 0 bases from J, with 22 bases in between. The CDR3 sequence is CALGEVSPVRSPYTDKLIF. The CDR3 region has the DNA TGTGCTCTTGGGGAAGTTTCCCCAGTACGGAGCCCTTACACCGATAAACTCATCTTT.

This clone is medium-sized within its sample. J is TRDJ1 and V is TRAV29/DV5, with TRDD3 as a possible D gene (5 bases). The V end was cut by 4 bases, the J end by 7 bases, with 23 bases between. The CDR3 length is 15 residues. Germline lookup yields CDR1 NSMFDY and CDR2 ISSIKDK. The CDR3: CAARTRGGDKGKLIF. CDR3 nucleotide sequence: TGTGCAGCACGGACCAGGGGGGGCGATAAAGGTAAACTCATCTTT.

About this clone itself: At the DNA level, this CDR3 is encoded by other sequences in the same sample as well. The chain joins TRDV2 to TRDJ3; D uncertain. Germline V gene lookup returns CDR1 GEAIGNYY and CDR2 EKD. The ends were cut back, 1 base at V and 0 bases at J, with 9 bases in the middle. The CDR3 contains 17 residues. This CDR3 is CACDTAGSSWDTRQMFF. The CDR3, as DNA: TGTGCCTGTGACACGGCCGGGAGCTCCTGGGACACCCGACAGATGTTTTTC.

This clone was picked up a small number of times. V and J are TRDV1 and TRDJ1; 9 positions agree with TRDD2. Germline CDR1 is TSWWSYY and CDR2 is QGS. After removal of 0 bases from V and 0 bases from J, the junction contained 2 bases not matched to a gene. The CDR3 is made up of 16 amino acids. Written as DNA, the CDR3 is TGTGCTCTTGGGGAACTCCTTCCTACATACACCGATAAACTCATCTTT. Amino acid sequence: CALGELLPTYTDKLIF.

Only a few counts were recorded for this clone. The V gene is TRDV3, the J gene TRDJ2; 9 positions agree with TRDD3. Looked up from germline, CDR1 is TVYSNPD and CDR2 is GDNSRS (reference sequence). This CDR3 contains 15 residues. Unmatched junction bases numbered 8, after V lost 2 bases and J lost 4 bases. The DNA of the CDR3 is TGTGCCTTTCCGTACTGGGGGAGAGAGACAGCACAACTCTTCTTT. Protein: CAFPYWGRETAQLFF.

This clone was picked up a small number of times. Given a much more abundant clone one base away, this may be a read error. This rearrangement joins TRDV2 to TRDJ3, with TRDD3 matching over 11 bases. The CDR3 is 18 amino acids. Germline assignment: CDR1 GEAIGNYY and CDR2 EKD. The CDR3 DNA reads TGTGCCGGTGACGTACTGGGGGATAGCTCCTGGGACACCCGACAGATGTTTTTC. Translated, it gives CAGDVLGDSSWDTRQMFF.

By share of the sample, this clone is medium-sized (0.01 to 0.1%). This chain connects TRDV2 to TRDJ2; 9 bases agree with TRDD3. The V gene's germline CDR1 is GEAIGNYY and CDR2 EKD. V was clipped by 0 bases and J by 3 bases; unmatched bases: 10. The CDR3 totals 18 residues. This chain's CDR3 is CACDTVLGDYHLTAQLFF. CDR3 nucleotide sequence: TGTGCCTGTGACACCGTACTGGGGGACTACCATCTGACAGCACAACTCTTCTTT.

The sample holds a few counts of this clone. This chain connects TRDV2 to TRDJ1, with 8 nucleotides matching TRDD3. Germline trimming cut 3 bases from V and 0 bases from J; bases unmatched to any gene: 8. CDR1 is GEAIGNYY and CDR2 is EKD in the germline V gene. This CDR3 contains 16 residues. In DNA, the CDR3 is TGTGCCTGTGACGGGCTGGGGGAGCTTTACACCGATAAACTCATCTTT. Translation gives CACDGLGELYTDKLIF.

This chain connects TRDV1 to TRDJ1; D ambiguous. Germline V gives CDR1 TSWWSYY, CDR2 QGS. V was pared by 1 base and J by 3 bases, with 27 bases between. CDR3 length equals 20 residues. The CDR3 sequence: CALGEPPRSIGRGFADKLIF. As DNA, the CDR3 is TGTGCTCTTGGGGAACCACCCCGCTCCATCGGAAGAGGATTCGCCGATAAACTCATCTTT.

Within the sample, this clone is medium-sized. This chain uses TRDV2 with TRDJ3, with 9 bases aligning to TRDD3. From germline, CDR1 is GEAIGNYY and CDR2 EKD. CDR3 length: 19 amino acids. The junction had 8 bases not matched to a gene; V was cut back by 3 bases and J by 0 bases. Written as DNA, the CDR3 is TGTGCCTGTGACGCCTATTACTGGGGGAGCTCCTGGGACACCCGACAGATGTTTTTC. It translates to CACDAYYWGSSWDTRQMFF.

The V call is TRDV2, the J call TRDJ3; TRDD3 matches 13 bases. V trimming: 0 bases; J trimming: 0 bases; junction bases outside the gene matches: 4. The CDR3 has 20 amino acids. The germline CDR1 and CDR2 sequences are GEAIGNYY and EKD. The CDR3 here is CACDTVYWGIRSWDTRQMFF. The CDR3 nucleotides are TGTGCCTGTGACACCGTGTACTGGGGGATACGCTCCTGGGACACCCGACAGATGTTTTTC.

This clone was counted only a few times. Since a much larger clone is just one base distant, this may be a read error. The chain combines TRDV2 with TRDJ3; 12 bases are a match to TRDD3. Germline assignment: CDR1 GEAIGNYY and CDR2 EKD. The CDR3 extends over 19 amino acids. This chain's CDR3 is CACDTVLGDTSWDTRRMFF. The CDR3 DNA follows: TGTGCCTGTGACACCGTACTGGGGGATACCTCCTGGGACACCCGACGGATGTTTTTC.